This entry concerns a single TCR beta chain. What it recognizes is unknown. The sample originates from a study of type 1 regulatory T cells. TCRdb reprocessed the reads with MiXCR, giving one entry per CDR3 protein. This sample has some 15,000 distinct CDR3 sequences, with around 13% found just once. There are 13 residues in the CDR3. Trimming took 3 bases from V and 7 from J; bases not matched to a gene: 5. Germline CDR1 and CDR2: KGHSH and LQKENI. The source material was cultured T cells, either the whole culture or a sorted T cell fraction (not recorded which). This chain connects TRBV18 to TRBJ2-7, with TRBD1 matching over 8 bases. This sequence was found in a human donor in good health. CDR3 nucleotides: TGTGCCAGCTCACCGGGGACAGGAGAAGAGCAGTACTTC. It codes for CASSPGTGEEQYF.